Given below is one T cell receptor beta chain in context. The sample belongs to a study of somatic mutations in cytotoxic T cells in rheumatoid arthritis. This table comes from immunoSEQ multiplex PCR, and its TCRdb copy is limited to in-frame clones, with some not included. The data contain approximately 20,000 clones, over 75% of them singletons. The CDR3 is made up of 16 amino acids. CDR1 is MNHNS, CDR2 SASEGT, per germline. Trimming removed 1 base from V and 2 bases from J, with 15 bases in between. This chain uses TRBV6-1 with TRBJ2-7, with a tentative D call TRBD1 (6 bases). Sequenced sample: CD8+ T cells sorted from blood. This clonotype was sampled from a woman aged 45-65 years in good health. This CDR3 reads CASSEEAAGTPYEQYF. The CDR3 DNA reads as TGTGCCAGCAGTGAAGAAGCTGCCGGGACACCCTACGAGCAGTACTTC.